These 6 T cell receptor beta chains were sequenced from one sample in a study of metastatic and nonmetastatic thyroid tumors. There were no patients who had received any treatment before thyroid surgery. MiXCR reprocessed the PCR reads for TCRdb. The table has 4,000 to 5,000 clones, approximately 15% seen once. The sequencing input was adjacent normal tissue. These receptors originate from a female donor with papillary thyroid cancer or a benign thyroid nodule (not recorded which). Some clones in this sample may be carry-over from other donors' samples.

The V call is TRBV28, the J call TRBJ1-6; D is ambiguous. V was cut by 6 bases and J by 11 bases, with 29 bases left in between. This CDR3 contains 18 residues. Germline V gives CDR1 MDHEN, CDR2 SYDVKM. CDR3 sequence reads: CASSFPSAQPTTRPPLHF. CDR3 DNA: TGTGCCAGCAGCTTCCCATCTGCGCAGCCTACGACACGGCCACCCCTCCACTTT.

By share, this clone ranks as medium-sized (0.01 to 0.1%). The chain couples TRBV5-8 to TRBJ1-2; D is uncertain. The CDR3 extends over 13 amino acids. Germline CDR1 is SGHTS and CDR2 is YDEGEE. Deletions cut 6 bases from V and 4 bases from J, with 13 bases between. The DNA for the CDR3 is TGTGCCAGCATTTCGGAAGGACCCTATGGCTACACCTTC. As protein: CASISEGPYGYTF.

CDR3 in amino acids: CASSVNYGYTF. As DNA, the CDR3 is TGTGCCAGCAGTGTAAACTATGGCTACACCTTC. The V gene is TRBV28, the J gene TRBJ1-2; no definite D call. Germline V gene sequence: CDR1 MDHEN, CDR2 SYDVKM. Trimming cost V 5 bases and J 2 bases, with 3 bases left between them. This CDR3 has 11 amino acids.

This clone is categorized as large (0.1 to 1%). V is TRBV27 and J is TRBJ1-5; possible D gene TRBD1, 5 bases. Per germline, CDR1 MNHEY and CDR2 SMNVEV (reference sequence). The CDR3 has 13 amino acids. Trimming took off 4 bases at V and 9 bases at J, with 13 bases between the two ends. Written as DNA, the CDR3 is TGTGCCAGCAGTTCCGGGTTGGGGGGGCCCCAGCATTTT. As protein: CASSSGLGGPQHF.

The chain is built from TRBV7-8 and TRBJ1-1; unclear D gene. The CDR3 has 14 amino acids. The ends were cut back, 1 base at V and 7 bases at J, with 13 bases in the middle. Germline V CDR1 and CDR2: SGHVS, FQNEAQ. The CDR3 protein is CASSLDPGGCEAFF. CDR3 DNA: TGTGCCAGCAGCTTAGATCCGGGTGGGTGTGAAGCTTTCTTT.

The chain carries TRBV20-1 and TRBJ1-1; TRBD1 is a possible D gene (5 bases). V gave up 2 bases and J gave up 4 bases, with 11 bases separating them. Germline values: CDR1 DFQATT, CDR2 SNEGSKA (reference sequence). CDR3 length: 13 residues. CDR3: CSARKGPSTEAFF. The CDR3 bases are TGCAGTGCTAGAAAGGGACCGAGCACTGAAGCTTTCTTT.